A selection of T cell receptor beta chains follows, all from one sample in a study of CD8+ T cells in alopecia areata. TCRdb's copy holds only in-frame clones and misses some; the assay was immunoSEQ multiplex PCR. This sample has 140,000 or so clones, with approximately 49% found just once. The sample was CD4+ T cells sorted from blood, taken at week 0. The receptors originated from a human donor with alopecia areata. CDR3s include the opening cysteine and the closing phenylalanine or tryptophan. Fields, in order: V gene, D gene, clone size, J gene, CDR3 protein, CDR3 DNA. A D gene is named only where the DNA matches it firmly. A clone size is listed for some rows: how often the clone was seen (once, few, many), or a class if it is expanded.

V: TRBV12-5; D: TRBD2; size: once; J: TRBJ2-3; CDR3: CASRVAGADTQYF; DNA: TGTGCTAGTCGGGTAGCGGGAGCAGATACGCAGTATTTT
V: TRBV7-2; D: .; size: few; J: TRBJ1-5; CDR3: CASSQTGTQGQPQHF; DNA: TGTGCCAGCAGCCAAACCGGGACACAGGGTCAGCCCCAGCATTTT
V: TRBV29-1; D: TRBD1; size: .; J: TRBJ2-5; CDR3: CSANPGQGRGTQYF; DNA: TGCAGCGCTAACCCGGGACAGGGGAGGGGGACCCAGTACTTC
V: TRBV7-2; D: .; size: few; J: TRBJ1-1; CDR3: CASRGLDRISAEAFF; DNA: TGTGCCAGCAGGGGTCTTGACCGGATCTCGGCTGAAGCTTTCTTT
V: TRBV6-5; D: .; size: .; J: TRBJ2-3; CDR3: CASSYSSAGSDTQYF; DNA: TGTGCCAGCAGTTACTCGAGTGCGGGCTCAGATACGCAGTATTTT
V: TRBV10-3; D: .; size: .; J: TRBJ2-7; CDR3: CAISERGGTYEQYF; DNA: TGTGCCATCAGCGAGAGAGGGGGGACCTACGAGCAGTACTTC
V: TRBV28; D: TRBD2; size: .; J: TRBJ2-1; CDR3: CASSSSPSGRSFF; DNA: TGTGCCAGCAGTTCCTCCCCTAGCGGGAGGTCGTTCTTC
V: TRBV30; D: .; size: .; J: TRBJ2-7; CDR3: CAWREGTGFYEQYF; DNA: TGTGCCTGGAGGGAGGGGACCGGATTCTACGAGCAGTACTTC
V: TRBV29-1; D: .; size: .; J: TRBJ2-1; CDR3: CSVESLRGNEQFF; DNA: TGCAGCGTTGAGTCCCTCCGGGGAAATGAGCAGTTCTTC
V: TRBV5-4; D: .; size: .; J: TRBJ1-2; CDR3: CASSPGHQANYGYTF; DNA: TGTGCCAGCAGCCCTGGTCATCAGGCTAACTATGGCTACACCTTC